The 2 T cell receptor beta chains below all came from one sample that was sequenced in a study of control samples from healthy donors and cancer patients. Data came from immunoSEQ multiplex PCR; TCRdb stores just in-frame clones and leaves some out. The repertoire includes approximately 85,000 clones, about 89% of them detected once, and less than 9% sits in the top ten. The sequenced sample consisted of blood. Receptors were obtained from a woman aged 55-70 years in good health.

The V and J genes are TRBV28 and TRBJ2-7; 7 bases align to TRBD2. The CDR3 sequence is 17 residues long. The germline V gene has CDR1 MDHEN and CDR2 SYDVKM. V was pared by 4 bases and J by 0 bases, with 12 bases of the junction left unmatched. The CDR3 DNA is TGTGCCAGCAGTTCCACCAGATATGCGGGAGACTCCTACGAGCAGTACTTC. It translates to CASSSTRYAGDSYEQYF.

This chain connects TRBV5-4 to TRBJ1-1; the D gene is possibly TRBD1 (5 bases). Trimming stripped 2 bases from V and 1 base from J, with 6 bases between. CDR1 is SGHNT and CDR2 is YYREEE in the germline V gene (reference sequence). This CDR3 spans 13 amino acids. The CDR3 loop reads CASSFGQNTEAFF. Written as DNA, the CDR3 is TGTGCCAGCAGCTTTGGACAGAACACTGAAGCTTTCTTT.